The text below deals with one T cell receptor (beta chain). This sample was taken from a study of blood T cell repertoires in COVID-19. Whole-study context: COVID-19 samples, acute and convalescent, were from the United States, Italy and Spain. T cells, B-cell-depleted T cells, or PBMCs provided the cDNA or gDNA that served as material.

Followed longitudinally, the Seattle patients had been enrolled during active infection. Germline CDR1 is MRHNA and CDR2 is SNTAGT. The CDR3 runs to 15 residues. With V trimmed by 5 bases and J by 7 bases, 4 bases remained unmatched. Produced via immunoSEQ multiplex PCR; TCRdb's table is partial and in-frame only. The table records 310,000 or so clones, roughly 90% of them present only once. This clonotype originated in a woman aged 25 to 39 with COVID-19, enrolled during active disease. This chain joins TRBV6-4 and TRBJ2-1; 14 bases agree with TRBD2. Sequencing was carried out using peripheral blood. For the CDR3, the DNA is TGTGCCAGCAGTTCCGGGACTAGCGGGGGAAATGAGCAGTTCTTC. Protein sequence: CASSSGTSGGNEQFF.